This passage covers 10 T cell receptor beta chains from one sample sequenced in a study of T cells after yellow fever vaccination. TCRdb independently ran MiXCR on the 5' RACE reads; one entry per CDR3 protein. This table holds 200,000 to 300,000 distinct CDR3 sequences, less than 9% found once. Sequenced here: CD4+ T cells sorted from PBMCs, sampled 15 days after the yellow fever booster vaccination. The receptors were sampled from a man under 40 who received the YFV17D yellow fever vaccine.

V is TRBV25-1 and J is TRBJ2-4, with D maybe TRBD2 (6 bases). V was pared by 6 bases and J by 5 bases, with 14 bases between. CDR1 and CDR2 (germline): MGHDK, SYGVNS. This CDR3 has 14 residues. DNA for the CDR3: TGTGCCAGCAGGCCCGGCGGGAAGCAAAACATTCAGTACTTC. Translating it yields CASRPGGKQNIQYF.

The table lists this clonotype with many counts. CDR3 amino acids: CASSRLAGRNEQFF. CDR3 bases: TGTGCCAGCAGCCGCCTAGCGGGGAGGAATGAGCAGTTCTTC. The rearrangement uses TRBV6-1 and TRBJ2-1, with 9 positions matching TRBD2. This CDR3 region has 14 residues. CDR1 is MNHNS and CDR2 is SASEGT in the germline V gene. Trimming at V came to 6 bases and at J to 7 bases, leaving 7 bases not matched to a gene.

This clonotype has just a few counts. The chain carries TRBV5-4 and TRBJ2-3, with TRBD1 matching 8 bases. Germline V lookup: CDR1 SGHNT, CDR2 YYREEE (reference sequence). CDR3 size: 16 residues. V dropped 4 bases and J dropped 4; count of bases not matched to a gene: 11. CDR3 protein: CASSPGGQGSADTQYF. The CDR3, as DNA: TGTGCCAGCAGCCCCGGCGGACAGGGTAGTGCAGATACGCAGTATTTT.

This clonotype turned up a few times. This chain joins TRBV6-5 and TRBJ2-7; 11 nucleotides match TRBD2. CDR1 MNHEY and CDR2 SVGAGI come from the germline V gene. The junction had 7 bases not matched to a gene; V was cut back by 0 bases and J by 6 bases. There are 16 residues in the CDR3. Written as DNA, the CDR3 is TGTGCCAGCAGTTACTCACGACTAGCGGGATCTGGCGAGCAGTACTTC. Residues: CASSYSRLAGSGEQYF.

V gene TRBV9 combines with J gene TRBJ1-5; D might be TRBD1 (5 bases). The CDR3 sequence is 15 residues long. Germline V gene sequence: CDR1 SGDLS, CDR2 YYNGEE. The ends were cut back, 4 bases at V and 4 bases at J, with 15 bases in the middle. CDR3 residues: CASSRGRDWNQPQHF. The CDR3 nucleotides read TGTGCCAGCAGCCGAGGCCGGGACTGGAATCAGCCCCAGCATTTT.

This clonotype came up many times. This chain joins TRBV7-2 and TRBJ2-3; a possible D gene is TRBD2 (5 bases). Germline CDR1 is SGHTA and CDR2 is FQGNSA. The V end lost 6 bases, the J end lost 2 bases, and 15 bases lay between the germline ends. This CDR3 spans 15 amino acids. CDR3 DNA: TGTGCCAGCAGTCGCCAGACTATGGCCACAGATACGCAGTATTTT. Residues: CASSRQTMATDTQYF.

The chain combines TRBV7-2 with TRBJ2-7; 9 bases line up with TRBD2. CDR3 size: 15 residues. V gave up 4 bases and J gave up 4 bases; unmatched junction bases: 8. The germline gives CDR1 SGHTA, CDR2 FQGNSA. CDR3 DNA: TGTGCCAGCAGCTCCCTAGCGGGAACGTTTTACGAGCAGTACTTC. Protein sequence: CASSSLAGTFYEQYF.

This clonotype was seen a handful of times. The chain links TRBV19 to TRBJ2-2; the D gene is possibly TRBD2 (6 bases). Germline loops: CDR1 LNHDA, CDR2 SQIVND (reference sequence). CDR3 length: 15 amino acids. Trimming stripped 0 bases from V and 3 bases from J, with 8 bases between. The CDR3 bases are TGTGCCAGTAGTATAGAAGGAGGGGACACCGGGGAGCTGTTTTTT. Its translation is CASSIEGGDTGELFF.

The rearrangement links TRBV4-3 to TRBJ2-5; TRBD2 matches 10 bases. Germline assignment: CDR1 LGHNA and CDR2 YSLEER. The V and J ends lost 1 base and 8 bases, in that order; junction bases with no gene match: 4. The CDR3 contains 14 residues. The CDR3 coding sequence is TGCGCCAGCAGCCAAGGGACTAGCGGAGGTACCCAGTACTTC. Its protein is CASSQGTSGGTQYF.

The table lists this clonotype with a few counts. The chain has TRBV20-1 and TRBJ2-1, with D possibly matching TRBD2 (6 bases). With 1 base removed from V and 8 bases from J, the gap between germline ends came to 24 bases. The CDR3 contains 17 residues. The germline V gene has CDR1 DFQATT and CDR2 SNEGSKA (reference sequence). The CDR3 protein is CSARGRRGKKMGDEQFF. For the CDR3, the DNA is TGCAGTGCTAGAGGGCGGCGCGGGAAGAAAATGGGCGATGAGCAGTTCTTC.